Below, 22 T cell receptor beta chains from the same sample are listed, as sequenced in a study of radiotherapy plus CTLA-4 blockade in lung cancer. Repertoires were generated with immunoSEQ multiplex PCR, while TCRdb's copy carries only in-frame clones and drops some. The sample carries about 62,000 clones, 65% to 85% recorded once. Sequencing was performed on peripheral blood, taken from a patient treated with radiotherapy plus ipilimumab. Receptors originate from a human donor with non-small cell lung cancer who had a complete response to radiotherapy plus ipilimumab.

The V gene is TRBV9, the J gene TRBJ1-4; 9 bases line up with TRBD1. J gave up 6 bases and V 4 bases, and 7 bases lay outside the gene matches. This CDR3 has 15 residues. Germline V gene sequence: CDR1 SGDLS, CDR2 YYNGEE. Here the CDR3 DNA reads TGTGCCAGCAGCAGAGACAGGGGGACTGATGAAAAACTGTTTTTT. Protein: CASSRDRGTDEKLFF.

The V call is TRBV27, the J call TRBJ2-7; weak D call: TRBD2 (7 bases). The CDR3 runs 13 residues. The V end was cut by 6 bases, the J end by 4 bases, with 13 bases between. The germline gives CDR1 MNHEY, CDR2 SMNVEV (reference sequence). The CDR3 loop reads CASRRGGRYEQYF. The CDR3 bases are TGTGCCAGCAGAAGGGGGGGCCGTTACGAGCAGTACTTC.

The chain links TRBV15 to TRBJ1-1, with TRBD1 as a possible D gene (6 bases). V was pared by 3 bases and J by 3 bases, with 14 bases between. CDR3 length: 15 amino acids. The germline CDR1 and CDR2 sequences are LNHNV and YYDKDF (reference sequence). Here the CDR3 DNA reads TGTGCCACCAGCAGCACGGGGGGGGCGCACACTGAAGCTTTCTTT. It codes for CATSSTGGAHTEAFF. The full variable domain, in which reference TRBV15 and TRBJ1-1 provide the parts outside the CDR3, is DAMVIQNPRYQVTQFGKPVTLSCSQTLNHNVMYWYQQKSSQAPKLLFHYYDKDFNNEADTPDNFQSRRPNTSFCFLDIRSPGLGDTAMYLCATSSTGGAHTEAFFGQGTRLTVV.

This chain links TRBV5-1 with TRBJ1-2; a weak D match, TRBD1 (5 bases). The ends were cut back, 3 bases at V and 6 bases at J, with 15 bases in the middle. The length of the CDR3 is 14 residues. Germline CDR1 reads SGHRS; CDR2 reads YFSETQ. This CDR3 reads CASSSGRGGDGYTF. The CDR3 region has the DNA TGCGCCAGCAGCTCCGGTCGGGGAGGGGATGGCTACACCTTC.

This rearrangement joins TRBV6-5 to TRBJ1-2; the D gene is possibly TRBD1 (6 bases). V was trimmed by 6 bases and J by 4 bases, leaving 15 bases between them. The CDR3 sequence is 14 residues long. CDR1 and CDR2 (germline): MNHEY, SVGAGI. The CDR3 region has the DNA TGTGCCAGCAGGGCGACAGGACCCCCCTATGGCTACACCTTC. Its translation: CASRATGPPYGYTF.

V is TRBV6-5 and J is TRBJ2-5; D not resolved. CDR3 size: 10 residues. The germline V gene has CDR1 MNHEY and CDR2 SVGAGI. Deletions cut 10 bases from V and 2 bases from J, with 5 bases between. The CDR3 sequence is CATKQETQYF. CDR3 nucleotide sequence: TGTGCCACTAAGCAAGAGACCCAGTACTTC.

V is TRBV5-1 and J is TRBJ1-1; D uncertain. V was shortened by 0 bases and J by 8 bases, with 8 bases between the two germline ends. This CDR3 has 12 residues. Germline V gene sequence: CDR1 SGHRS, CDR2 YFSETQ. The CDR3 region is CASSLDGREAFF. The CDR3 nucleotides read TGCGCCAGCAGCTTGGATGGCAGGGAAGCTTTCTTT.

The chain combines TRBV14 with TRBJ1-1, with 7 bases that match TRBD1. This CDR3 has 14 amino acids. Losses at the gene ends were 3 bases for V and 3 bases for J; bases not matched to a gene: 4. The germline CDR1 and CDR2 sequences are SGHDN and FVKESK. The CDR3 nucleotides are TGTGCCAGCAGCCAGGTTACAGGGGACACTGAAGCTTTCTTT. Encoded protein: CASSQVTGDTEAFF.

This clone was observed a few times. The V and J genes are TRBV7-2 and TRBJ1-3, with a possible D match to TRBD1 (5 bases). Trimming pared 2 bases from V and 3 bases from J, leaving 11 bases between. The CDR3 totals 15 residues. Germline V lookup: CDR1 SGHTA, CDR2 FQGNSA. CDR3 protein: CASSLITGGGNTIYF. The CDR3, as DNA: TGTGCCAGCAGCTTAATCACGGGGGGTGGAAACACCATATATTTT.

This chain links TRBV5-1 with TRBJ1-1; D is ambiguous. Trimming shortened V by 2 bases and J by 2 bases, and 7 bases separated the two germline ends. CDR3 size: 13 residues. Germline CDR1 reads SGHRS; CDR2 reads YFSETQ. The CDR3 loop is CASSLTDNTEAFF. For the CDR3, the DNA is TGCGCCAGCAGCTTAACAGATAACACTGAAGCTTTCTTT.

This clone came up a few times. The chain couples TRBV7-8 to TRBJ1-1, with TRBD1 identical over 9 bases. V trimming: 3 bases; J trimming: 10 bases; junction bases outside the gene matches: 9. CDR3 length: 14 residues. The germline gives CDR1 SGHVS, CDR2 FQNEAQ. In DNA form, the CDR3 reads TGTGCCAGCAGCTTCGGACAGGGGACCCCAGGAGCTTTCTTT. Translating gives CASSFGQGTPGAFF.

This chain links TRBV2 with TRBJ1-5, with D uncertain. There are 16 residues in the CDR3. Trimming left V 1 base short and J 3 bases short, with 13 bases between. Germline V gene sequence: CDR1 SNHLY, CDR2 FYNNEI. The CDR3 loop reads CASSEESLSLNQPQHF. The CDR3 DNA follows: TGTGCCAGCAGTGAAGAGAGTCTATCACTCAATCAGCCCCAGCATTTT.

The rearrangement joins TRBV6-5 to TRBJ2-7; 9 bases agree with TRBD2. The CDR3 spans 13 residues. Germline V gene sequence: CDR1 MNHEY, CDR2 SVGAGI. V was clipped by 8 bases and J by 4 bases; unmatched bases: 6. The CDR3 DNA is TGTGCCAGCGGGGCGGGAGGGCCATACGAGCAGTACTTC. Translated: CASGAGGPYEQYF.

The genes are TRBV18 and TRBJ1-6; 7 positions agree with TRBD1. The germline gives CDR1 KGHSH, CDR2 LQKENI. This CDR3 is built from 16 residues. Germline trimming cut 5 bases from V and 0 bases from J; bases unmatched to any gene: 4. In DNA form, the CDR3 reads TGTGCCAGCTCATTGGACAGGAGCTCCTATAATTCACCCCTCCACTTT. This gives the protein CASSLDRSSYNSPLHF.

This chain connects TRBV19 to TRBJ2-1, with 7 bases identical to TRBD1. CDR3 length: 13 residues. Looked up from germline, CDR1 is LNHDA and CDR2 is SQIVND (reference sequence). With 5 bases clipped from V and 4 bases from J, the junction kept 2 bases outside the gene matches. CDR3 DNA: TGTGCCAGTAGTTCGGGACAGTACAATGAGCAGTTCTTC. This gives the protein CASSSGQYNEQFF.

This chain connects TRBV28 to TRBJ1-2, with 8 bases that match TRBD1. The CDR3 is 15 residues long. The germline CDR1 and CDR2 sequences are MDHEN and SYDVKM. J was trimmed by 3 bases and V by 5 bases; bases with no gene match: 8. CDR3 bases: TGTGCCAGCAGTACGACAGGACAGGGTTACTATGGCTACACCTTC. Protein sequence: CASSTTGQGYYGYTF.

The chain is built from TRBV10-1 and TRBJ2-2, with TRBD2 identical over 9 bases. V lost 4 bases, J lost 5 bases, and 8 bases stayed unmatched. The germline CDR1 and CDR2 sequences are WNHNN and SYGVQD (reference sequence). This CDR3 comprises 16 residues. CDR3 protein: CASSVGREGRTGELFF. The CDR3 nucleotides are TGCGCCAGCAGTGTTGGGCGGGAGGGTCGGACCGGGGAGCTGTTTTTT.

Details on this clone: One junction end disagrees with the germline gene, perhaps due to a read error. This sample includes further DNA sequences coding for the same CDR3. The J gene is TRBJ1-1, the V gene TRBV6-5; 10 bases are a match to TRBD1. Per germline, CDR1 MNHEY and CDR2 SVGAGI. The CDR3 contains 14 residues. CDR3 protein: CASRRDRGRTEAFF. DNA of the CDR3: TGTGCCAGCAGGAGGGACAGGGGACGCACTGAAGCCTTCTTT.

This chain connects TRBV19 to TRBJ2-6, with a tentative D call TRBD2 (6 bases). This CDR3 spans 19 amino acids. CDR1 LNHDA and CDR2 SQIVND come from the germline V gene (reference sequence). The germline V and J ends were trimmed by 4 bases and 0 bases, with 19 bases remaining between them. CDR3 sequence reads: CASSKSGLGRGSGANVLTF. The CDR3 nucleotides read TGTGCCAGTAGTAAGTCGGGACTCGGAAGGGGCTCTGGGGCCAACGTCCTGACTTTC.

V and J are TRBV15 and TRBJ2-3, with D unresolved. The CDR3 length is 13 residues. Germline CDR1 is LNHNV and CDR2 is YYDKDF (reference sequence). V lost 0 bases, J lost 2 bases, and 3 bases lay in between. In DNA, the CDR3 is TGTGCCACCAGCAGAGATCACACAGATACGCAGTATTTT. It specifies CATSRDHTDTQYF.

This clone counts as medium-sized (0.01 to 0.1%). The chain employs TRBV7-9 and TRBJ2-3; tentatively, D is TRBD1 (5 bases). V was cut by 5 bases and J by 2 bases, with 14 bases left in between. There are 15 residues in the CDR3. Germline V gene sequence: CDR1 SEHNR, CDR2 FQNEAQ (reference sequence). The CDR3 region is CASSGKQAHTDTQYF. In nucleotides, the CDR3 is TGTGCCAGCAGCGGGAAACAGGCTCACACAGATACGCAGTATTTT.

This clone came up once. The CDR3 region is CASSTRYVQTGKMYF. The CDR3 coding sequence is TGTGCCAGTAGTACCCGCTATGTTCAGACAGGGAAGATGTACTTC. The rearrangement uses TRBV19 and TRBJ2-5, with 7 bases aligning to TRBD1. V lost 4 bases to trimming and J lost 13 bases; unmatched junction nucleotides: 18. Germline V gene lookup returns CDR1 LNHDA and CDR2 SQIVND (reference sequence). This CDR3 has 15 residues.